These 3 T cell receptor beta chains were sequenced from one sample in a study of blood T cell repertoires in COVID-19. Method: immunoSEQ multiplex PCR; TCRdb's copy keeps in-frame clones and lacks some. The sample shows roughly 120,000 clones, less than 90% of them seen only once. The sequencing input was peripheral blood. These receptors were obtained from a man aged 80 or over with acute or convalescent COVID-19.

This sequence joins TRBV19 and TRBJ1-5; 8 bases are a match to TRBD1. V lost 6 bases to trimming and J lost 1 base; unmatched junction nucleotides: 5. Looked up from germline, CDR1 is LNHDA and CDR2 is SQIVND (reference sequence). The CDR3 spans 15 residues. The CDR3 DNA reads TGTGCCAGTAGGACGACAGGGGCCAGCAATCAGCCCCAGCATTTT. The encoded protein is CASRTTGASNQPQHF. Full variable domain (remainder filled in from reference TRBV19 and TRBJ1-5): DGGITQSPKYLFRKEGQNVTLSCEQNLNHDAMYWYRQDPGQGLRLIYYSQIVNDFQKGDIAEGYSVSREKKESFPLTVTSAQKNPTAFYLCASRTTGASNQPQHFGDGTRLSIL.

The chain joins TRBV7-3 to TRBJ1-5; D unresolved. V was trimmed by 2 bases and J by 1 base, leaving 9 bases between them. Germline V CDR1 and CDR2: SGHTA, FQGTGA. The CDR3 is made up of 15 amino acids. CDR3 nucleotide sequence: TGTGCCAGCAGCTTAGAACCTGGCAGCAATCAGCCCCAGCATTTT. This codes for CASSLEPGSNQPQHF. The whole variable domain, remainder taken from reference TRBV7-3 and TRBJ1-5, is GAGVSQTPSNKVTEKGKYVELRCDPISGHTALYWYRQSLGQGPEFLIYFQGTGAADDSGLPNDRFFAVRPEGSVSTLKIQRTERGDSAVYLCASSLEPGSNQPQHFGDGTRLSIL.

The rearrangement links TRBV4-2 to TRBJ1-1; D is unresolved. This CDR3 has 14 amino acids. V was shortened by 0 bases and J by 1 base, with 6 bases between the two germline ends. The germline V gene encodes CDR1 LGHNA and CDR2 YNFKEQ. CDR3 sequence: CASSQDPGNTEAFF. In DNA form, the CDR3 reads TGTGCCAGCAGCCAAGACCCAGGGAACACTGAAGCTTTCTTT.